The clone carrying this T cell receptor beta chain was picked up a small number of times. The data were obtained in a study of T-cell memory formation after mild COVID-19. TCRdb used MiXCR to reprocess the 5' RACE reads, holding one entry per CDR3 protein. The sample lists around 130,000 distinct CDR3 sequences; about 6% were seen once. The sample was PBMCs or a T cell subset sorted from them (not recorded which). The origin of this receptor is an adult woman who had mild COVID-19 (a few samples of this study predate the infection). Cell type and time point are not known.

CDR3 residues: CASSRGRGRIVAEAFF. The CDR3 region has the DNA TGCGCCAGCTCTAGAGGGAGGGGGAGGATTGTCGCTGAAGCTTTCTTT. The rearrangement links TRBV5-1 to TRBJ1-1, with D possibly TRBD1 on 6 matching bases. This CDR3 is built from 16 residues. Germline CDR1 SGHRS, CDR2 YFSETQ. V lost 7 bases and J 6 bases, leaving 25 bases between the germline ends.